A selection of T cell receptor beta chains follows, all from one sample in a study of cytomegalovirus exposure and HLA in healthy donors. The data were produced by immunoSEQ multiplex PCR, yet TCRdb's version contains in-frame clones alone and is incomplete. The sample gives 95,000 to 150,000 clones, approximately 84% of which show up once; approximately 4% is in the top ten. The sequenced sample was PBMCs. The receptors stem from a man between 18 and 29 years old in good health and CMV-seropositive. Both conserved end residues are part of each CDR3. D genes are given only for firm matches.

d_call,v_call,cdr3_length,j_call,cdr3_aa,cdr3_nt
TRBD2,TRBV19,13,TRBJ2-1,CASRAGGDNEQFF,TGTGCCAGTAGAGCGGGAGGGGACAATGAGCAGTTCTTC
NA,TRBV9,15,TRBJ1-3,CASSINLGEGNTIYF,TGTGCCAGCAGCATTAATCTGGGAGAGGGAAACACCATATATTTT
NA,TRBV5-1,15,TRBJ2-1,CASSAAGSSYNEQFF,TGCGCCAGCAGCGCCGCGGGGAGCTCCTACAATGAGCAGTTCTTC
NA,TRBV27,13,TRBJ2-5,CASSPTYGGTQYF,TGTGCCAGCAGTCCCACTTACGGGGGGACCCAGTACTTC
NA,TRBV6-5,13,TRBJ1-6,CASRSQGTSPLHF,TGTGCCAGCAGGTCGCAGGGTACCTCACCCCTCCACTTT
TRBD1,TRBV7-9,15,TRBJ2-5,CASSLRRQGLETQYF,TGTGCCAGCAGCTTAAGACGACAGGGCTTGGAGACCCAGTACTTC
NA,TRBV2,13,TRBJ2-3,CASSEARRGDRHF,TGTGCCAGCAGTGAGGCTCGGCGGGGTGATAGGCATTTT
NA,TRBV5-1,14,TRBJ1-3,CASSLSVAGNTIYF,TGCGCCAGCAGCTTGTCGGTAGCTGGAAACACCATATATTTT
NA,TRBV27,14,TRBJ1-2,CAGSLKGGALGYTF,TGTGCCGGCAGTTTAAAGGGCGGGGCGCTAGGCTACACCTTC
TRBD1,TRBV27,18,TRBJ1-2,CASSLSTRTGGPNYGYTF,TGTGCCAGCAGTTTATCGACTCGGACAGGGGGACCTAACTATGGCTACACCTTC
TRBD1,TRBV25-1,16,TRBJ1-5,CASSETTGTANQPQHF,TGTGCCAGCAGTGAGACTACCGGGACAGCTAATCAGCCCCAGCATTTT
TRBD2,TRBV29-1,14,TRBJ2-1,CSVFTSGNYIEQFF,TGCAGCGTTTTCACTAGCGGGAACTACATTGAGCAGTTCTTC
TRBD1,TRBV6-1,10,TRBJ2-6,CASRDRDLIF,TGTGCCAGCAGGGACAGGGACCTAATTTTC
TRBD2,TRBV30,19,TRBJ2-3,CAWGRGTSGIPTRTDTQYF,TGTGCCTGGGGGCGGGGGACTAGCGGGATCCCGACTCGCACAGATACGCAGTATTTT
TRBD2,TRBV5-4,14,TRBJ2-7,CASSRTSGIYEQYF,TGTGCCAGCAGCCGGACTAGCGGGATCTACGAGCAGTACTTC
NA,TRBV11-3,14,TRBJ2-1,CASSAKDGEHEQFF,TGTGCCAGCAGCGCCAAAGACGGGGAACATGAGCAGTTCTTC